This entry describes one TCR beta chain. No antigen is known for it. This entry belongs to a study of yellow fever vaccine responses in identical twins. Study-wide findings and caveats: Convergence reportedly seemed to mark part of the twins' vaccine T cell response, with personalization marking the rest.

MiXCR was run by TCRdb on the RT-PCR reads, yielding one entry per CDR3 protein. The sample shows approximately 32,000 distinct CDR3 sequences, about 63% of them seen only once. The source of this sequence is a woman between 18 and 29 years old who received the yellow fever vaccine. Material: T cells from blood (PBMCs), unsorted or a sorted subset (not recorded which), obtained before or after yellow fever vaccination (not recorded which).

The CDR3 protein is CASSSIQLRDRGNTEAFF. Here the CDR3 DNA reads TGTGCCAGCAGCTCTATACAACTCCGGGACAGAGGAAACACTGAAGCTTTCTTT. The chain recombines TRBV5-6 with TRBJ1-1, with 7 bases lining up with TRBD1. CDR1 and CDR2 from the germline V gene are SGHDT and YYEEEE. V lost 3 bases and J lost 2; bases outside the gene matches: 16. The CDR3 has 18 residues.